This entry describes one T cell receptor (beta chain). The target of this receptor is not known. It has no much larger one-base neighbor in the sample; base qualities were not kept. The immunoSEQ Assay, a bias-controlled multiplex PCR, was used to amplify TCRbeta CDR3 regions from genomic DNA. Per the source publication's procedure: Within the assay, amplification of reference gene primers was used to estimate how many nucleated cells each sample contained. To quantify the absolute abundance of each unique TCRbeta CDR3 rearrangement, sequence reads were collapsed and filtered. Productive Simpson clonality was computed per sample as the square root of Simpson's diversity index over productive rearrangements. TCRdb limited this immuneACCESS table to in-frame rearrangements with V and J called. A share of clones is missing; checked studies link under half to unresolved V genes, and the rest is unexplained. That table furnishes V, J and clone size, whereas the DNA furnished D and trimming. The sample includes about 170,000 clones, with around four fifths observed a single time. The ten largest account for around 8.4% of the sample.

The source of the sample is a study of blood T cell repertoires in COVID-19 (TCRdb year 2020). Context from the whole study: Samples from collaborators originated in the United States, Italy and Spain and spanned both the acute and convalescent phases of COVID-19. Nearly every sample came with metadata listing a de-identified subject ID, COVID-19 status, age in years and sex. Deeply sampled blood TCRbeta repertoires from subjects exposed to, actively infected with, or recovered from COVID-19 were included in the dataset. The material from the prospective study consisted of cDNA or gDNA derived from T cells, B-cell-depleted T cells, or PBMCs. The repertoires were made available in a free public database intended to serve as a resource for research on the immune response to SARS-CoV-2. HLA class I and class II types, where available, came from metadata supplied by the sample provider rather than from assay-based typing. The samples were drawn from the first 160 participants of the ongoing ImmuneRACE study and from 1,254 subjects provided by 6 global collaborators. Broad study findings and their caveats: The quantity of clinical and demographic metadata differed by source and by participant and was supplied without curation.

In Seattle, one collaborating source enrolled patients while the infection was active and tracked those patients longitudinally over the course of disease. The collaborating institutions used their own protocols to collect whole blood in K2EDTA tubes. For TCRbeta analysis, collaborators shipped samples as frozen whole blood, isolated PBMCs, or DNA extracted from either of those sample types. From a lookup of the germline V gene, CDR1 and CDR2 are SGHRS and YFSETQ. Including cysteine and phenylalanine, the CDR3 has 16 amino acids. Only the CDR3 DNA is retained, 48 bases long and in frame from the first base. Here V drops 4 bases and J drops 6 bases, and the junction holds 9 bases not matched to any gene.

Source material: peripheral blood. The origin of this receptor is a woman of 80 years or more with COVID-19, enrolled during active disease. The chain was built from TRBV5-1 and TRBJ2-3, with 12 bases in between that match TRBD2. The CDR3 here reads CASSLAGGPVGDTQYF. The nucleotides are TGCGCCAGCAGCCTAGCGGGAGGGCCAGTGGGGGATACGCAGTATTTT. With the rest looked up from the reference TRBV5-1 and TRBJ2-3 genes rather than sequenced, the full variable domain is KAGVTQTPRYLIKTRGQQVTLSCSPISGHRSVSWYQQTPGQGLQFLFEYFSETQRNKGNFPGRFSGRQFSNSRSEMNVSTLELGDSALYLCASSLAGGPVGDTQYFGPGTRLTVL.